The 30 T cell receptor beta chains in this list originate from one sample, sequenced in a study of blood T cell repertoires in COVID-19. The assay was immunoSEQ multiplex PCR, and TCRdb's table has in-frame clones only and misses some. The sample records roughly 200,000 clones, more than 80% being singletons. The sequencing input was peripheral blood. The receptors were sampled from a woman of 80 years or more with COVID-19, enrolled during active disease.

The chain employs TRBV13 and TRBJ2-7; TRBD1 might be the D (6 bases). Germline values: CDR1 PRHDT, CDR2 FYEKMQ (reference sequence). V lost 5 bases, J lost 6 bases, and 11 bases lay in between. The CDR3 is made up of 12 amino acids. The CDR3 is CASSNRGFEQYF. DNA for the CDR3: TGTGCCAGCAGCAATAGGGGGTTCGAGCAGTACTTC. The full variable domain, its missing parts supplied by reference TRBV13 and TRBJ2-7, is AAGVIQSPRHLIKEKRETATLKCYPIPRHDTVYWYQQGPGQDPQFLISFYEKMQSDKGSIPDRFSAQQFSDYHSELNMSSLELGDSALYFCASSNRGFEQYFGPGTRLTVT.

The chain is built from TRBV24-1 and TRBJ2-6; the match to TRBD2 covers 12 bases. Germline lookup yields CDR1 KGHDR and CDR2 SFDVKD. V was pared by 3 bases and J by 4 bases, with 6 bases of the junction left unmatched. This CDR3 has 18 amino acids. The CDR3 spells CATSDTLAGGPGANVLTF. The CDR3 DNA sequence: TGTGCCACCAGTGATACTCTAGCGGGAGGGCCAGGGGCCAACGTCCTGACTTTC.

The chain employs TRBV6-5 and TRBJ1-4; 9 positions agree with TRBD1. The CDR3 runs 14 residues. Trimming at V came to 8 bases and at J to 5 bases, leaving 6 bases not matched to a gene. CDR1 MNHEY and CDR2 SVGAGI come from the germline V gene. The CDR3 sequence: CASATGTGNEKLFF. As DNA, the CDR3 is TGTGCCAGCGCCACCGGGACAGGGAATGAAAAACTGTTTTTT.

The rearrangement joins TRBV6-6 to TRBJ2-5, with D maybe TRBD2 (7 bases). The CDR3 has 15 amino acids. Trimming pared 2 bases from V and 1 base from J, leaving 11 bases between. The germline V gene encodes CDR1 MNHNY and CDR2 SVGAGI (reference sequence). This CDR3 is CASSYGGGGQETQYF. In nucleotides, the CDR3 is TGTGCCAGCAGTTACGGGGGAGGGGGCCAAGAGACCCAGTACTTC.

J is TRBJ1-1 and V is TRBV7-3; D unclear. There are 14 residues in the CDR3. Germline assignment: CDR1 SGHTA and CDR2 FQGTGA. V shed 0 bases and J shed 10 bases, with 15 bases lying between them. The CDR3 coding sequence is TGTGCCAGCAGCTTAACCCCGGCGGAGTCTCCAGCTTTCTTT. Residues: CASSLTPAESPAFF.

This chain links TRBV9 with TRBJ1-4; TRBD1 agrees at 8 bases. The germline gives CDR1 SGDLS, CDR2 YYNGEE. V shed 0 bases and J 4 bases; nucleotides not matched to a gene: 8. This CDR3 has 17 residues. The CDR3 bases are TGTGCCAGCAGCGTAGCTGGCAGGGGGCCGGTTAATGAAAAACTGTTTTTT. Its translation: CASSVAGRGPVNEKLFF.

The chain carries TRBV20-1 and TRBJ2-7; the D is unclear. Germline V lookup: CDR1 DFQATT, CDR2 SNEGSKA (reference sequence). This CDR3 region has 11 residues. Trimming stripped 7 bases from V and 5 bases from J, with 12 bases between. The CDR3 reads CSGASSHEQYF. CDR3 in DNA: TGCAGTGGTGCTAGTTCTCACGAGCAGTACTTC.

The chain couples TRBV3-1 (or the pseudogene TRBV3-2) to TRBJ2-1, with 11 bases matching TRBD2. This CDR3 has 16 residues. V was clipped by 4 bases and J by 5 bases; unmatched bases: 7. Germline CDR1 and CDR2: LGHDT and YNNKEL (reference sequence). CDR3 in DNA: TGTGCCAGCAGCCTTATAGCGGGAGGGATAGACAATGAGCAGTTCTTC. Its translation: CASSLIAGGIDNEQFF.

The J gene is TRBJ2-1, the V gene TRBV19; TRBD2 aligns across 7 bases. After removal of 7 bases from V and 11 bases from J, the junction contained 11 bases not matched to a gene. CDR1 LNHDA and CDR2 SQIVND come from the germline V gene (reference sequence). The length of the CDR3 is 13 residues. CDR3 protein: CASTATSSEQQFF. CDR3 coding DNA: TGTGCCAGTACTGCGACTAGCTCTGAGCAGCAGTTCTTC.

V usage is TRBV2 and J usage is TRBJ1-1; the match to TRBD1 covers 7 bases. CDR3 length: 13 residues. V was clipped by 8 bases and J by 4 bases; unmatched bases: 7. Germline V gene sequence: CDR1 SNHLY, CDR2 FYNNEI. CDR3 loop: CASGRQGGTEAFF. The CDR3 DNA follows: TGTGCCAGCGGGAGACAGGGTGGCACTGAAGCTTTCTTT.

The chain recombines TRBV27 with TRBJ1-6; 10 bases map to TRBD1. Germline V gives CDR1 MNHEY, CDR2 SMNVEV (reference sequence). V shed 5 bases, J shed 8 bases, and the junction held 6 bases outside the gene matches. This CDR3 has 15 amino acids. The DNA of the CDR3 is TGTGCCAGCAGTCTGTGGACAGGGGGTGATTCACCCCTCCACTTT. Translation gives CASSLWTGGDSPLHF.

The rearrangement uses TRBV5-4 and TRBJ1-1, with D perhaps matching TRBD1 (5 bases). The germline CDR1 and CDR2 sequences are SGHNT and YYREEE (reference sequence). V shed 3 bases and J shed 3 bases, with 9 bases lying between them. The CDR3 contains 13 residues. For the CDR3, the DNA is TGTGCCAGCAGCTGGGGCCAGGACACTGAAGCTTTCTTT. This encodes CASSWGQDTEAFF. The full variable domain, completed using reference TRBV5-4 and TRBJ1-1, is ETGVTQSPTHLIKTRGQQVTLRCSSQSGHNTVSWYQQALGQGPQFIFQYYREEENGRGNFPPRFSGLQFPNYSSELNVNALELDDSALYLCASSWGQDTEAFFGQGTRLTVV.

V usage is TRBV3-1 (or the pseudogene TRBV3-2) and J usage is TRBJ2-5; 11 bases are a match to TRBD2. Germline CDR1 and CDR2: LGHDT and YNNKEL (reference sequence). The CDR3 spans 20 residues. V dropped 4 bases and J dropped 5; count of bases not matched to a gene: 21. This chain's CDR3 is CASSPTLTSGRGRRTETQYF. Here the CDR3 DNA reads TGTGCCAGCAGCCCAACGCTTACTAGCGGGAGAGGTCGGAGAACGGAGACCCAGTACTTC.

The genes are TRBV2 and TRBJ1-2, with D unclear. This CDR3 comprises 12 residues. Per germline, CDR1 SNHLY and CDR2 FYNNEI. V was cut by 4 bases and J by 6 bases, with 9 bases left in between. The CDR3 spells CASSGTGDGYTF. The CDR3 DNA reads TGTGCCAGCAGTGGGACGGGAGATGGCTACACCTTC.

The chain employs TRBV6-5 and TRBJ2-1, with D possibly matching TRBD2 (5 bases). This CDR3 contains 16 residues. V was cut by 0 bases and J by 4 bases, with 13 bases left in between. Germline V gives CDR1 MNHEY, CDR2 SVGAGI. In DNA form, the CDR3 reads TGTGCCAGCAGTTACTCTTGGGAGCGGCGGTACAATGAGCAGTTCTTC. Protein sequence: CASSYSWERRYNEQFF.

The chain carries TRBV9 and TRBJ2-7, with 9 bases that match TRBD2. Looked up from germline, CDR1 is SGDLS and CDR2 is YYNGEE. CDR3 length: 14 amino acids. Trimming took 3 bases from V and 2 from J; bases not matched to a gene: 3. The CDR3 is CASSASSGAYEQYF. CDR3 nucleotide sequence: TGTGCCAGCAGCGCCTCTAGCGGGGCCTACGAGCAGTACTTC.

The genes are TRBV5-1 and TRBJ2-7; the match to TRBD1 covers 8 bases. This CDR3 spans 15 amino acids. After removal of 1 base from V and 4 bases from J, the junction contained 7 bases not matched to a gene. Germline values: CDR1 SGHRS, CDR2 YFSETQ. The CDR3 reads CASSLSGTGRYEQYF. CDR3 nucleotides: TGCGCCAGCAGCTTGTCCGGGACAGGAAGATACGAGCAGTACTTC.

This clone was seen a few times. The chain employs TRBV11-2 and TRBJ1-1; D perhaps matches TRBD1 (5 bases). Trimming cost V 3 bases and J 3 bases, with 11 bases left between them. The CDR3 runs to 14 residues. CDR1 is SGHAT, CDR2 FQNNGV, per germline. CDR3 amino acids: CASSFLDIDTEAFF. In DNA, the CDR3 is TGTGCCAGCAGCTTCCTGGACATAGACACTGAAGCTTTCTTT.

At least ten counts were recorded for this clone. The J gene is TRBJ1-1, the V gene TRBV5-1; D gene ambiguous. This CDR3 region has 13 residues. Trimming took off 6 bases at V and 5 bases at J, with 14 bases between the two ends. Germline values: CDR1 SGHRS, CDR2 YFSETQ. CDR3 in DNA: TGCGCCAGCACCCGAAGCCCCGGGACTGAAGCTTTCTTT. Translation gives CASTRSPGTEAFF.

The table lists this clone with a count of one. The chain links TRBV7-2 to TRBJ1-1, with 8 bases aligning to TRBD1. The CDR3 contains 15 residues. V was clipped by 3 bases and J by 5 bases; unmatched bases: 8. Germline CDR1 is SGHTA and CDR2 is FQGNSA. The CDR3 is CASSLFGQGGTEAFF. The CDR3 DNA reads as TGTGCCAGCAGCTTGTTCGGACAGGGTGGAACTGAAGCTTTCTTT.

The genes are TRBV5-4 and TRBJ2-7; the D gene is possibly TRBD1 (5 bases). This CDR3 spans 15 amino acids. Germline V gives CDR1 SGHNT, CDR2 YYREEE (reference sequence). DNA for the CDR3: TGTGCTACTCATTTCGGACAATCAAGTTCCTACGAGCAGTACTTC. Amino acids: CATHFGQSSSYEQYF. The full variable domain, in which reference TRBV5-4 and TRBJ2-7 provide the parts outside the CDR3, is ETGVTQSPTHLIKTRGQQVTLRCSSQSGHNTVSWYQQALGQGPQFIFQYYREEENGRGNFPPRFSGLQFPNYSSELNVNALELDDSALYLCATHFGQSSSYEQYFGPGTRLTVT.

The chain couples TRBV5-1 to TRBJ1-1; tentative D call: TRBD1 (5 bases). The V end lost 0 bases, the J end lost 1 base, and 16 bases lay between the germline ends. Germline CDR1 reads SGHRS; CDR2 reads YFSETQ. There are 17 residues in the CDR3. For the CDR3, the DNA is TGCGCCAGCAGCTTGGGGGTGGGCAGGGCTACGAACACTGAAGCTTTCTTT. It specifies CASSLGVGRATNTEAFF.

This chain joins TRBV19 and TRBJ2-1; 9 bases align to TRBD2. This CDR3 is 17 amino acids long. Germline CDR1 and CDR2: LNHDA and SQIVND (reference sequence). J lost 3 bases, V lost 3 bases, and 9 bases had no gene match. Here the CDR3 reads CASSMGGGRAGYNEQFF. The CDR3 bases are TGTGCCAGTAGTATGGGTGGCGGGAGGGCCGGCTACAATGAGCAGTTCTTC.

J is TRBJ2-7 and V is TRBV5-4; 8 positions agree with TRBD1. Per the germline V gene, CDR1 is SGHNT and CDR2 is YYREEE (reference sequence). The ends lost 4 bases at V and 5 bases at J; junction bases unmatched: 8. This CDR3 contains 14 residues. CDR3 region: CASSTGDRRNEQYF. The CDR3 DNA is TGTGCCAGCAGCACTGGGGACAGGCGAAACGAGCAGTACTTC.

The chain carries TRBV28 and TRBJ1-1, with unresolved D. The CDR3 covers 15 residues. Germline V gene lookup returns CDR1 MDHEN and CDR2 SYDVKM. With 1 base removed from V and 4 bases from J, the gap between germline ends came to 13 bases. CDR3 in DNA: TGTGCCAGCAGTTTATCTACGGGGTTGGCCACTGAAGCTTTCTTT. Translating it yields CASSLSTGLATEAFF.

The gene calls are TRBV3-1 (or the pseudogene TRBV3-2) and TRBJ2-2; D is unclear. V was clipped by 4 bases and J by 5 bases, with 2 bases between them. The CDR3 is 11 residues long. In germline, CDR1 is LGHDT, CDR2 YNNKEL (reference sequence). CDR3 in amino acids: CASSLTGELFF. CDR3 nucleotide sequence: TGTGCCAGCAGCCTAACCGGGGAGCTGTTTTTT.

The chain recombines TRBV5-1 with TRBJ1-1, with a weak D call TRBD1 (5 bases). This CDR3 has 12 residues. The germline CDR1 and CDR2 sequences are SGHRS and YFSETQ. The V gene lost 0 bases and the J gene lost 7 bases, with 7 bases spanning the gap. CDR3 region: CASSLGDSEAFF. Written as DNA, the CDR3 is TGCGCCAGCAGCTTGGGAGACAGTGAAGCTTTCTTT.

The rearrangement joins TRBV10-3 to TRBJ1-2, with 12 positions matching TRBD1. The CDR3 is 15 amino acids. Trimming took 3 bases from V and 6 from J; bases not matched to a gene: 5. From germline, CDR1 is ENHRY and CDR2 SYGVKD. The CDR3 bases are TGTGCCATCAGTGACTTGGGACAGGGGGCGGATGGCTACACCTTC. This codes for CAISDLGQGADGYTF.

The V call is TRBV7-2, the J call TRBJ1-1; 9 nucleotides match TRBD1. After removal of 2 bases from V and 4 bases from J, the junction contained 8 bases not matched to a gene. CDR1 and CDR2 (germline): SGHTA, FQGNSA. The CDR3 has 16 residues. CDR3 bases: TGTGCCAGCAGCTTATGGGGGGACAGGGCGGGCACTGAAGCTTTCTTT. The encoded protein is CASSLWGDRAGTEAFF.

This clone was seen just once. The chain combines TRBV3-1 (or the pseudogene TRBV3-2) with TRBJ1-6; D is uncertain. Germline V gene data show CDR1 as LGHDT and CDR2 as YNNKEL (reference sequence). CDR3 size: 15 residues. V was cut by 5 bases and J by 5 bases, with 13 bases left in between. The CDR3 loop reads CASSAGGADNSPLHF. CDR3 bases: TGTGCCAGCAGCGCCGGCGGTGCGGATAATTCACCCCTCCACTTT.